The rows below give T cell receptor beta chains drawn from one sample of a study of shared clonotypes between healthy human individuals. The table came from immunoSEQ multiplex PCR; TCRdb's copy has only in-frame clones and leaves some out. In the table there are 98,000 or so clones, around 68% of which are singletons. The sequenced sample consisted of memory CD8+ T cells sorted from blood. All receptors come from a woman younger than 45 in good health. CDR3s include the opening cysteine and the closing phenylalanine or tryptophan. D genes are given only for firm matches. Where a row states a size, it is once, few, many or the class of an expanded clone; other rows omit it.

CDR3 DNA: TGCGCCAGCAGCCAAGGGCCTAGCGGGGCACCCTCCCTCTTTTACGAGCAGTACTTC
CDR3 protein: CASSQGPSGAPSLFYEQYF
CDR3 length: 19
J gene: TRBJ2-7
V gene: TRBV4-1
clone size: -
D gene: TRBD2

CDR3 DNA: TGCGCCAGCAGCCAATCGGGACAGGGGAGCTCCTACAATGAGCAGTTCTTC
CDR3 protein: CASSQSGQGSSYNEQFF
CDR3 length: 17
J gene: TRBJ2-1
V gene: TRBV4-1
clone size: once
D gene: TRBD1

CDR3 DNA: TGTGCCAGCAGTGATCTAGCCAGGGGACTGTTT
CDR3 protein: CASSDLARGLF
CDR3 length: 11
J gene: TRBJ1-1
V gene: TRBV6-1
clone size: -
D gene: -

CDR3 DNA: TGTGCCAGCAGCTCTCCCTTACTTGGGACAGATACGCAGTATTTT
CDR3 protein: CASSSPLLGTDTQYF
CDR3 length: 15
J gene: TRBJ2-3
V gene: TRBV7-8
clone size: -
D gene: -

CDR3 DNA: TGTGCCAGCTCACCACACCTCCCGGCCTCATACGCTTTCGTCCCCTATGGCTACACCTTC
CDR3 protein: CASSPHLPASYAFVPYGYTF
CDR3 length: 20
J gene: TRBJ1-2
V gene: TRBV18
clone size: -
D gene: -

CDR3 DNA: TGTGCCAAAAGAACTGGACCTGGAAACACCATATATTTT
CDR3 protein: CAKRTGPGNTIYF
CDR3 length: 13
J gene: TRBJ1-3
V gene: TRBV2
clone size: -
D gene: -

CDR3 DNA: TGTGCCAGCAGCCCTCCCTTAACAAGCAGAAAGACCTATGGCTTC
CDR3 protein: CASSPPLTSRKTYGF
CDR3 length: 15
J gene: TRBJ1-2
V gene: TRBV11-2
clone size: -
D gene: -

CDR3 DNA: TGCGCCAGCAGCAGAAACCCTCCAGGGCATAATGAAAAACTGTTTTTT
CDR3 protein: CASSRNPPGHNEKLFF
CDR3 length: 16
J gene: TRBJ1-4
V gene: TRBV10-1
clone size: -
D gene: -

CDR3 DNA: TGTGCCAGCAGCTTAGGACTAGCCTCCTACGAGCAGTACTTC
CDR3 protein: CASSLGLASYEQYF
CDR3 length: 14
J gene: TRBJ2-7
V gene: TRBV4-2
clone size: -
D gene: TRBD2

CDR3 DNA: TGCGCCAGCAGAGATACGGGGCAGGGTACGCAGTATTTT
CDR3 protein: CASRDTGQGTQYF
CDR3 length: 13
J gene: TRBJ2-3
V gene: TRBV10-1
clone size: -
D gene: -

CDR3 DNA: TGTGCCAGCAGTTTACGTCCAGAGTATGGCTACACCTTC
CDR3 protein: CASSLRPEYGYTF
CDR3 length: 13
J gene: TRBJ1-2
V gene: TRBV27
clone size: once
D gene: -

CDR3 DNA: TGCGCCAGCAACCTACCGGGCACCTACGAGCAGTACTTC
CDR3 protein: CASNLPGTYEQYF
CDR3 length: 13
J gene: TRBJ2-7
V gene: TRBV5-1
clone size: -
D gene: -

CDR3 DNA: TGTGCCAGCAGCCGAGGACAGTTGAACACCGGGGAGCTGTTTTTT
CDR3 protein: CASSRGQLNTGELFF
CDR3 length: 15
J gene: TRBJ2-2
V gene: TRBV28
clone size: -
D gene: -

CDR3 DNA: TGTGCCAGCAGCCCGGGACTAGCGGACAACTCCTACGAGCAGTACTTC
CDR3 protein: CASSPGLADNSYEQYF
CDR3 length: 16
J gene: TRBJ2-7
V gene: TRBV4-2
clone size: few
D gene: TRBD2

CDR3 DNA: TGTGCCAGCTTGTTGGGGGGGCAAGAGACCCAGTACTTC
CDR3 protein: CASLLGGQETQYF
CDR3 length: 13
J gene: TRBJ2-5
V gene: TRBV2
clone size: -
D gene: TRBD2

CDR3 DNA: TGTGCCACCAGCAGAGAAGGGGAAGAGGGGGATTGGCCCCAGCATTTT
CDR3 protein: CATSREGEEGDWPQHF
CDR3 length: 16
J gene: TRBJ1-5
V gene: TRBV15
clone size: -
D gene: -

CDR3 DNA: TGTGCCACCGCACCCAGGTTATCATACGAGCAGTACTTC
CDR3 protein: CATAPRLSYEQYF
CDR3 length: 13
J gene: TRBJ2-7
V gene: TRBV4-2
clone size: -
D gene: -

CDR3 DNA: TGTGCCAGCAGCGAACCCGGCAGGGAGCCGAGCAATCAGCCCCAGCATTTT
CDR3 protein: CASSEPGREPSNQPQHF
CDR3 length: 17
J gene: TRBJ1-5
V gene: TRBV25-1
clone size: -
D gene: -

CDR3 DNA: TGTGCCAGCAGTACGCGACTGGTCTCTGGAAACACCATATATTTT
CDR3 protein: CASSTRLVSGNTIYF
CDR3 length: 15
J gene: TRBJ1-3
V gene: TRBV27
clone size: -
D gene: -

CDR3 DNA: TGTGCCACCAGCAGTTTAGCGGGAGACTTTGGGGCCAACGTCCTGACTTTC
CDR3 protein: CATSSLAGDFGANVLTF
CDR3 length: 17
J gene: TRBJ2-6
V gene: TRBV15
clone size: many
D gene: TRBD2

CDR3 DNA: TGCAGCGTTGAAGAGCAGGTTAAGGTGTACAATGAGCAGTTCTTC
CDR3 protein: CSVEEQVKVYNEQFF
CDR3 length: 15
J gene: TRBJ2-1
V gene: TRBV29-1
clone size: -
D gene: -

CDR3 DNA: TGTGCCAGCAGGGATTCACCCCTCCACTTT
CDR3 protein: CASRDSPLHF
CDR3 length: 10
J gene: TRBJ1-6
V gene: TRBV6-4
clone size: -
D gene: -

CDR3 DNA: TGTGCCAGCAGTTTTTTGGGAAGTTATAGCAATCAGCCCCAGCATTTT
CDR3 protein: CASSFLGSYSNQPQHF
CDR3 length: 16
J gene: TRBJ1-5
V gene: TRBV28
clone size: -
D gene: -

CDR3 DNA: TGTGCCAGCAGCGATAGTAGGGGAAAACTGTTTTTT
CDR3 protein: CASSDSRGKLFF
CDR3 length: 12
J gene: TRBJ1-4
V gene: TRBV5-4
clone size: few
D gene: -

CDR3 DNA: TGTGCCAGCGTCGGGTTCAGGACCGGAAACACCATATATTTT
CDR3 protein: CASVGFRTGNTIYF
CDR3 length: 14
J gene: TRBJ1-3
V gene: TRBV6-6
clone size: once
D gene: -

CDR3 DNA: TGTGCCAGCAGCGTAGCAGCGGGAGACCATGAGCAGTTCTTC
CDR3 protein: CASSVAAGDHEQFF
CDR3 length: 14
J gene: TRBJ2-1
V gene: TRBV9
clone size: -
D gene: TRBD2

CDR3 DNA: TGTGCCAGCAGCCTCACTCTAGCGGGGGTCAATGAGCAGTTCTTC
CDR3 protein: CASSLTLAGVNEQFF
CDR3 length: 15
J gene: TRBJ2-1
V gene: TRBV27
clone size: -
D gene: TRBD2

CDR3 DNA: TGTGCCAGCAGCGCGACTGGGGGGCAAGAGACCCAGTACTTC
CDR3 protein: CASSATGGQETQYF
CDR3 length: 14
J gene: TRBJ2-5
V gene: TRBV7-6
clone size: -
D gene: -

CDR3 DNA: TGTGCCAGCAGTCCCAGGGAAGGTTTCGGCGAGCAGTACTTC
CDR3 protein: CASSPREGFGEQYF
CDR3 length: 14
J gene: TRBJ2-7
V gene: TRBV6-5
clone size: -
D gene: -

CDR3 DNA: TGTGCCAGCAGCTTAGGAGTAGGCCAGCCCCAGCATTTT
CDR3 protein: CASSLGVGQPQHF
CDR3 length: 13
J gene: TRBJ1-5
V gene: TRBV11-2
clone size: few
D gene: -

CDR3 DNA: TGCGCCAGCAGCCAAGTTGGGAACACTGAAGCTTTCTTT
CDR3 protein: CASSQVGNTEAFF
CDR3 length: 13
J gene: TRBJ1-1
V gene: TRBV4-1
clone size: -
D gene: -

CDR3 DNA: TGTGCCAGTAGTATATTTAGCCCTGAAGCTTTCTTT
CDR3 protein: CASSIFSPEAFF
CDR3 length: 12
J gene: TRBJ1-1
V gene: TRBV19
clone size: few
D gene: -

CDR3 DNA: TGCGCCAGCAGCCCAACAGTCGAGGCCTACGAGCAGTACTTC
CDR3 protein: CASSPTVEAYEQYF
CDR3 length: 14
J gene: TRBJ2-7
V gene: TRBV5-1
clone size: -
D gene: -

CDR3 DNA: TGTGCCAGTACCCCGGGACACACGGTCTCCTACGAGCAGTACTTC
CDR3 protein: CASTPGHTVSYEQYF
CDR3 length: 15
J gene: TRBJ2-7
V gene: TRBV19
clone size: -
D gene: -

CDR3 DNA: TGCGCCAGCAGTGAGTATGTATCTTACGAGCAGTACTTC
CDR3 protein: CASSEYVSYEQYF
CDR3 length: 13
J gene: TRBJ2-7
V gene: TRBV4-1
clone size: -
D gene: -

CDR3 DNA: TGTGCCAGCAGCTGGGGACAGGGTACCTACGAGCAGTACTTC
CDR3 protein: CASSWGQGTYEQYF
CDR3 length: 14
J gene: TRBJ2-7
V gene: TRBV5-8
clone size: -
D gene: TRBD1

CDR3 DNA: TGTGCCAGCAGCTTAGCCCCCTCGACAGGGAAAGATAACTCAACTAATGAAAAACTGTTTTTT
CDR3 protein: CASSLAPSTGKDNSTNEKLFF
CDR3 length: 21
J gene: TRBJ1-4
V gene: TRBV7-2
clone size: -
D gene: TRBD1

CDR3 DNA: TGTGCCAGCAGTCAACAGGATGACACAGATACGCAGTATTTT
CDR3 protein: CASSQQDDTDTQYF
CDR3 length: 14
J gene: TRBJ2-3
V gene: TRBV6-4
clone size: -
D gene: -

CDR3 DNA: TGTGCCAGCAGTACTCCAGGGTACACCGGGGAGCTGTTTTTT
CDR3 protein: CASSTPGYTGELFF
CDR3 length: 14
J gene: TRBJ2-2
V gene: TRBV28
clone size: many
D gene: -

CDR3 DNA: TGTGCCAGCAGTTTAGGGCCCAGCTCTGGAAACACCATATATTTT
CDR3 protein: CASSLGPSSGNTIYF
CDR3 length: 15
J gene: TRBJ1-3
V gene: TRBV6-6
clone size: -
D gene: -

CDR3 DNA: TGTGCCAGCAATAGGTTCGGGGGGTCTGAAGCTTTCTTT
CDR3 protein: CASNRFGGSEAFF
CDR3 length: 13
J gene: TRBJ1-1
V gene: TRBV19
clone size: -
D gene: -

CDR3 DNA: TGTGCCAGCAGCTTTCGTGGTGAAAAACTGTTTTTT
CDR3 protein: CASSFRGEKLFF
CDR3 length: 12
J gene: TRBJ1-4
V gene: TRBV5-6
clone size: once
D gene: -

CDR3 DNA: TGTGCCAGCACCCCAGATGTGGGGCGAATCTCTGGAAACACCATATATTTT
CDR3 protein: CASTPDVGRISGNTIYF
CDR3 length: 17
J gene: TRBJ1-3
V gene: TRBV28
clone size: once
D gene: -

CDR3 DNA: TGTGCCAGCAGCCCCATTCGCGGGAGAGAAACCTACGAGCAGTACTTC
CDR3 protein: CASSPIRGRETYEQYF
CDR3 length: 16
J gene: TRBJ2-7
V gene: TRBV5-5
clone size: once
D gene: TRBD2